This TCR beta chain was captured by sequencing in a study of cytomegalovirus exposure and HLA in healthy donors. Study findings and constraints: Researchers reported in a later analysis that common viral pathogens appeared linked to several top clusters.

With regard to this clone: Its cognate antigen is unknown.

The V gene's germline CDR1 is GTSNPN and CDR2 SVGIG (reference sequence). V dropped 3 bases and J dropped 2; count of bases not matched to a gene: 4. This CDR3 has 15 amino acids. A multiplex PCR was run with 60 Vbeta primers and 13 Jbeta primers. Clones were sequenced by immunoSEQ multiplex PCR, and TCRdb holds only the in-frame ones, with some missing. Of some 200,000 clones listed, around 77% were seen once; the top ten hold less than 3.5%. The sequence was collected from a woman younger than 45 in good health and CMV-seronegative. The genes are TRBV30 and TRBJ2-7; 13 bases match TRBD2. Sequencing used PBMCs. The CDR3 nucleotides read TGTGCCTGGAGACGACTAGCGGGAGGCCCCTACGAGCAGTACTTC. It encodes CAWRRLAGGPYEQYF.